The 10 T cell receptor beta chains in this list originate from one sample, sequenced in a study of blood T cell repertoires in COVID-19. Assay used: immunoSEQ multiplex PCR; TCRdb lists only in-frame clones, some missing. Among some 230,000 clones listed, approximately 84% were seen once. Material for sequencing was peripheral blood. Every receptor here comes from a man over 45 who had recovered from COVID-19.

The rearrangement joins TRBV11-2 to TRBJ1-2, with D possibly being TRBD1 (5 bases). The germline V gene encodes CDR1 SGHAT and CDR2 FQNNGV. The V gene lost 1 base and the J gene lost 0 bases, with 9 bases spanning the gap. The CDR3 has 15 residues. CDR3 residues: CASSLAGPTNYGYTF. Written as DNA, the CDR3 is TGTGCCAGCAGCTTAGCAGGGCCCACTAACTATGGCTACACCTTC.

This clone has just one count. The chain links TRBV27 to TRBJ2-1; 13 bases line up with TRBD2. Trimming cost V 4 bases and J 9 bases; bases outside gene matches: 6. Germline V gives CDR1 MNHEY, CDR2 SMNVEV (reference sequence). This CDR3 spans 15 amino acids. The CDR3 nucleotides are TGTGCCAGCAGTTCGACGGGACTAGCGGGATCTGAGCAGTTCTTC. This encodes CASSSTGLAGSEQFF.

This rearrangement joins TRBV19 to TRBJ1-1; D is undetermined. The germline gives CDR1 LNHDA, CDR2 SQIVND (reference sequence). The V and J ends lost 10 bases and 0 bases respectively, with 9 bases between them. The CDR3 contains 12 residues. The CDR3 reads CATRGMNTEAFF. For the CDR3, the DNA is TGTGCCACGAGAGGGATGAACACTGAAGCTTTCTTT.

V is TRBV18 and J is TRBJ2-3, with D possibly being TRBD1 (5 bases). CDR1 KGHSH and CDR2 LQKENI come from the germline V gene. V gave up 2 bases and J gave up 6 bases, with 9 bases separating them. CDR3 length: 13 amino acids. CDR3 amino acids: CASSPSQGDTQYF. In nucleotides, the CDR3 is TGTGCCAGCTCACCATCTCAGGGTGATACGCAGTATTTT.

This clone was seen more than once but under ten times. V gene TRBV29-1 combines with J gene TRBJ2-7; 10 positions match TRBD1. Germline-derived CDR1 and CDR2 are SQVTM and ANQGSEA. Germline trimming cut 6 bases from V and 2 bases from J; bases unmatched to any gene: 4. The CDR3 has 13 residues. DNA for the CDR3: TGCAGCGTCCGGGACAGGGGTCCCTACGAGCAGTACTTC. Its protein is CSVRDRGPYEQYF.

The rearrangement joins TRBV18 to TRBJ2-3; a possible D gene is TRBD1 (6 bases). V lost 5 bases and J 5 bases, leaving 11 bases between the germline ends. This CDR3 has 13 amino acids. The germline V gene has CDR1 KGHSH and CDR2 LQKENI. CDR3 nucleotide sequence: TGTGCCAGCTCAAGGACAGACCTAGATACGCAGTATTTT. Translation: CASSRTDLDTQYF.

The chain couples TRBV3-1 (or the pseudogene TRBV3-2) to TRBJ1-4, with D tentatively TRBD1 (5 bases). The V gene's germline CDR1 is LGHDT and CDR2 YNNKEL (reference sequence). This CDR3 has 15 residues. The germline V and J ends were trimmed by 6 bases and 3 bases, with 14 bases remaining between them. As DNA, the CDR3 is TGTGCCAGCAGTTCGTCACAGGTCCCTAATGAAAAACTGTTTTTT. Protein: CASSSSQVPNEKLFF.

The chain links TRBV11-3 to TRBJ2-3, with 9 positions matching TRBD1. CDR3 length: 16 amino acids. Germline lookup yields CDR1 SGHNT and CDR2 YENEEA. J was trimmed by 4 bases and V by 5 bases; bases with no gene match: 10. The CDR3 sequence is CASSPGNRGRPDTQYF. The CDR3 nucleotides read TGTGCCAGCAGCCCCGGAAACAGGGGGCGGCCAGATACGCAGTATTTT. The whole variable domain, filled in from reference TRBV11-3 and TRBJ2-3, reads EAGVVQSPRYKIIEKKQPVAFWCNPISGHNTLYWYLQNLGQGPELLIRYENEEAVDDSQLPKDRFSAERLKGVDSTLKIQPAELGDSAVYLCASSPGNRGRPDTQYFGPGTRLTVL.

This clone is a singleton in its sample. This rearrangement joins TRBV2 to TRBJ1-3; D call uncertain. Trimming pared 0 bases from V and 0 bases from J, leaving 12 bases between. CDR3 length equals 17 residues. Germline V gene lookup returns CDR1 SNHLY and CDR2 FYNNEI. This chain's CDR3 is CASSEALRDPSGNTIYF. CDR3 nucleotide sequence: TGTGCCAGCAGTGAAGCGCTTCGGGATCCCTCTGGAAACACCATATATTTT. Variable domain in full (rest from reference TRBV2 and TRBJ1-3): EPEVTQTPSHQVTQMGQEVILRCVPISNHLYFYWYRQILGQKVEFLVSFYNNEISEKSEIFDDQFSVERPDGSNFTLKIRSTKLEDSAMYFCASSEALRDPSGNTIYFGEGSWLTVV.

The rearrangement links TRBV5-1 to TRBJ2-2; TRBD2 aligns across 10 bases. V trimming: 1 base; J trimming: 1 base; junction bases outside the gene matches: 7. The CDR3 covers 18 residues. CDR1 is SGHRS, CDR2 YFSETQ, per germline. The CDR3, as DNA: TGCGCCAGCAGCTTGATCAGTAGGACTAGCGGGAACACCGGGGAGCTGTTTTTT. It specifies CASSLISRTSGNTGELFF.